Listed here is a single T cell receptor (beta chain). Its cognate antigen is unknown. TCRdb's copy holds only in-frame clones and misses some; the assay was immunoSEQ multiplex PCR. Found here are 150,000 or so clones, about 88% of them singletons; the top ten hold around 11%. The data were obtained in a study of radiation and T cells in renal cell carcinoma. Whole-study results and caveats: Top tumor clonotypes rose in blood 2 weeks post-radiation, then contracted.

Time point denoted: blood 4 weeks post-SBRT, at nephrectomy. Described treatment: 15 Gy SBRT to primary tumor, nephrectomy 4 weeks later. Nephrectomy followed 15 Gy stereotactic body radiation by 4 weeks. The length of the CDR3 is 17 residues. Losses at the gene ends were 6 bases for V and 2 bases for J; bases not matched to a gene: 8. In germline, CDR1 is SGHRS, CDR2 YFSETQ. This sequence was found in a woman between 50 and 59 years old with renal cell carcinoma. V is TRBV5-1 and J is TRBJ2-6; 10 bases align to TRBD1. Material: blood, obtained from a patient whose treatment included radiotherapy and nephrectomy. The DNA for the CDR3 is TGCGCCAGCAACACTCTAGGGACAGGGGCTGGGGCCAACGTCCTGACTTTC. Translated: CASNTLGTGAGANVLTF.